These T cell receptor beta chains were read from a single sample in a study of shared clonotypes between healthy human individuals. Clones were sequenced by immunoSEQ multiplex PCR, and TCRdb holds only the in-frame ones, with some missing. In the table there are about 510,000 clones, approximately 79% of which are singletons. Sequences were obtained from PBMCs. The receptors were sampled from a woman between 40 and 50 years old in good health. Some clones in this sample may be carry-over from other donors' samples. Each CDR3 is given with its conserved first and last residue. Part of the rows lack a size; the others show once, few, many or a class for expanded clones.

V gene	clone size	J gene	CDR3 protein
TRBV11-1	many	TRBJ2-4	CASSLASGTGQQYF
TRBV7-2	NA	TRBJ2-1	CASSPGGGGGYNEQFF
TRBV4-2	NA	TRBJ1-4	CASSQDGQAQVEKLFF
TRBV7-4	once	TRBJ1-4	CASSTRINEKLFF
TRBV15	once	TRBJ2-7	CATRVQRAGSYEQYF
TRBV2	NA	TRBJ2-3	CASSEITDTQYF
TRBV5-1	few	TRBJ2-1	CASSLATGVIAEQFF
TRBV10-3	NA	TRBJ1-1	CAISDIGEVAFF
TRBV19	NA	TRBJ2-1	CASSPPASGINNEQFF
TRBV9	NA	TRBJ2-2	CASSPTSGGTGELFF
TRBV10-3	NA	TRBJ2-1	CAISESGAGGPRNEQFF
TRBV28	NA	TRBJ2-1	CASSLSSYNEQFF
TRBV6-5	once	TRBJ1-3	CASRPGGQPGNTIYF
TRBV18	NA	TRBJ2-5	CASSYGSRETQYF
TRBV7-3	NA	TRBJ1-5	CASSLPDKGARDPNSNQPQHF
TRBV30	once	TRBJ1-1	CAWTARGQLNTEAFF
TRBV30	few	TRBJ2-1	CAWRGGNEQFF
TRBV30	once	TRBJ2-1	CAWSGGRSYNEQFF
TRBV5-1	NA	TRBJ2-3	CASSLEIPTDTQYF
TRBV11-2	NA	TRBJ1-3	CASRTGGAAGNTIYF
TRBV7-2	NA	TRBJ2-3	CASSPPRGTQYF
TRBV7-8	NA	TRBJ2-1	CASSLAEGYNEQFF
TRBV9	few	TRBJ1-3	CASSGRGDRLFGNTIYF
TRBV18	many	TRBJ2-5	CASSPATGLEETQYF
TRBV10-2	NA	NA	CASSEGGEQYF
TRBV5-4	NA	TRBJ2-3	CASSRGTASTDTQYF
TRBV28	NA	TRBJ2-7	CASSTGWTGGPISEQYF
TRBV4-1	many	TRBJ1-5	CASSQEGAQPQHF
TRBV7-9	NA	TRBJ2-5	CASGETGPRETQYF
TRBV13	NA	NA	CASSLNNPYEQYF
TRBV7-2	NA	TRBJ2-7	CASSLVGTAAYEQYF
TRBV5-6	NA	TRBJ2-1	CASSSLAGEGSEQFF
TRBV9	NA	TRBJ2-7	CASSVGQGAHYEQYF
TRBV7-2	once	TRBJ2-1	CASSFPGTGNNEQFF
TRBV5-4	NA	TRBJ2-7	CASSLDSRSSYEQYF
TRBV18	NA	TRBJ1-4	CASSRRQGIGEKLFF
TRBV5-1	NA	TRBJ1-1	CASSPWGGRDAFF
TRBV28	NA	TRBJ1-2	CASSRGGGEANYGYTF
TRBV10-2	NA	TRBJ1-2	CASSKGGDYGYTF
TRBV7-9	NA	TRBJ2-7	CAGVRDSSYEQYF